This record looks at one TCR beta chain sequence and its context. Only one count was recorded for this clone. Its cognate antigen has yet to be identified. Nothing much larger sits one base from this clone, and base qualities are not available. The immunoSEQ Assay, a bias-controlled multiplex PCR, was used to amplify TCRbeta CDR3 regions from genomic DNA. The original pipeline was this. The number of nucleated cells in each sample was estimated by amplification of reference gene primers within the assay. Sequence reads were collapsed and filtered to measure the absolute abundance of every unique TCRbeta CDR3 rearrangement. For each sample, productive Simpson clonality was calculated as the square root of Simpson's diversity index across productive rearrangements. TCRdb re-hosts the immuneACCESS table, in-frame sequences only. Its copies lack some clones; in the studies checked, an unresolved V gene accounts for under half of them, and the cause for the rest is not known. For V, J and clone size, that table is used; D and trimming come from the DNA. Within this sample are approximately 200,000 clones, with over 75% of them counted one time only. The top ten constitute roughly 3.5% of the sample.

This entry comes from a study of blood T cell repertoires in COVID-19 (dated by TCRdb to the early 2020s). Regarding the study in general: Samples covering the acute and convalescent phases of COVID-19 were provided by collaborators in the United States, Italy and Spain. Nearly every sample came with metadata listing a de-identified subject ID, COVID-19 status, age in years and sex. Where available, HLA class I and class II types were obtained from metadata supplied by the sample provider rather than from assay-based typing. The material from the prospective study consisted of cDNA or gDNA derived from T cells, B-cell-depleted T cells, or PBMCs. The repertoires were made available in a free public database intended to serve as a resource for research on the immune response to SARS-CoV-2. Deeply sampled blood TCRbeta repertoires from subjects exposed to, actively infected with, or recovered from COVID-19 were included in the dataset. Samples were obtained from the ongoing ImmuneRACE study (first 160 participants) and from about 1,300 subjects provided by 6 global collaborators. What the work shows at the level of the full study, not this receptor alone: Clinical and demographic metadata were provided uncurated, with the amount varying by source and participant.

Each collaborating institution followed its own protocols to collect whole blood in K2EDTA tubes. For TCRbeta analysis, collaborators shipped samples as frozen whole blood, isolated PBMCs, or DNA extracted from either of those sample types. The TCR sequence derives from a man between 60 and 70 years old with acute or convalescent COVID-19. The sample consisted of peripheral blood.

The nucleotides read TGTGCCAGCAGTTACCGCGGTTCTAGCGGGAACAATGAGCAGTTCTTC. This translates into CASSYRGSSGNNEQFF. The chain is assembled from TRBV6-5 and TRBJ2-1; 9 nucleotides in the junction match TRBD2. Sequences MNHEY (CDR1) and SVGAGI (CDR2) are obtained from the germline V gene. CDR3 length: 16 amino acids, cysteine to phenylalanine. This entry keeps only the CDR3 DNA: 48 bases, framed from base 1. The junction shows trimming of 2 bases on V and 5 bases on J, and the gene matches do not reach 7 bases of it.